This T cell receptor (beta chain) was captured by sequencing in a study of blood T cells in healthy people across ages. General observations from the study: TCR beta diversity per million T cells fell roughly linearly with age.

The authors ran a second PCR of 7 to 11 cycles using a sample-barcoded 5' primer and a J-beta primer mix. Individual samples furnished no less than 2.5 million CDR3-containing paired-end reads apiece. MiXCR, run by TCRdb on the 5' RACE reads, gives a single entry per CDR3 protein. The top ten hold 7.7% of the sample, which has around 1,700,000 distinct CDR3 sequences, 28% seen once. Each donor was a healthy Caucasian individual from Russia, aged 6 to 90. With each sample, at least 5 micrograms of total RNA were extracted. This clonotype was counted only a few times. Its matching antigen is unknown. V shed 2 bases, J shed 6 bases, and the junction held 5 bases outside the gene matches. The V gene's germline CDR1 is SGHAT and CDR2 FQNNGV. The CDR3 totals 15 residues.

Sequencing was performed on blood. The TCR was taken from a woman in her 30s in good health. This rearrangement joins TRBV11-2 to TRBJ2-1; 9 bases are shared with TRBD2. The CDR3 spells CASSLLAGPLNEQFF. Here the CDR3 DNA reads TGTGCCAGCAGCTTACTAGCGGGGCCGCTCAATGAGCAGTTCTTC.